This TCR beta chain appears in the sequencing data of a study of CD8 T cells in ankylosing spondylitis. Broader study findings: Among TCR beta sequences, a motif of roughly 8 highly homologous variants appeared characteristic of ankylosing spondylitis blood. Some of these motif variants have turned up before, in reports on reactive arthritis synovial fluid and blood. A CD8+ phenotype characterized the disease-linked clones, which were relatively rare in peripheral blood. The clones that were linked to disease were reported to be significantly enriched in matched synovial fluid samples from ankylosing spondylitis patients.

V shed 6 bases and J 2 bases; nucleotides not matched to a gene: 3. The germline gives CDR1 MNHNS, CDR2 SASEGT. CDR3 length: 15 amino acids. In its sample, this clonotype was seen a few times. Its antigen is unknown. It was by quantitative 5'-RACE with molecular barcodes that TCR beta libraries were made. TCRdb used MiXCR to reprocess the 5' RACE reads, holding one entry per CDR3 protein. This sample has 350,000 to 550,000 distinct CDR3 sequences, with 25% to 30% found just once. This sequence was found in a male donor with ankylosing spondylitis. Sequencing used blood, either unsorted or a sorted T cell fraction (not recorded which). The V call is TRBV6-1, the J call TRBJ1-5, with 11 bases aligning to TRBD1. The CDR3 spells CASRGQGDGNQPQHF. The CDR3 DNA reads as TGTGCCAGCAGGGGACAGGGGGACGGCAATCAGCCCCAGCATTTT.